This T cell receptor beta chain derives from a study of resident and recirculating memory T cells in vitiligo listed by TCRdb under 2018. With respect to the entire study: For TCR beta sequencing, each of a few stable vitiligo patients provided PBMCs along with epidermis taken by shave biopsy from two lesional and two nonlesional sites. Samples were homogenized without cell sorting just before genomic DNA extraction with the Qiagen DNeasy Blood & Tissue Kit. The goal of the human TCR beta sequencing was to check whether lesional vitiligo skin contained specific clones that differed from the clones found in nonlesional skin and blood.

From the germline V gene, CDR1 is SGHTA and CDR2 is FQGNSA. Taken from cysteine to phenylalanine, the CDR3 has 16 residues. Only the CDR3 DNA stays, 48 bases, in frame from base 1. Trimming costs V 1 base and J 4 bases, and their ends lie 13 bases apart. The immunoSEQ hsTCRB kit was used to amplify TCR beta chains from genomic DNA. Sequencing of TCR beta libraries was performed on an Illumina MiSeq instrument by the immunoSEQ service. The original methods were these. Repertoire data were analyzed with the immunoSEQ Analyzer. TCRdb carries this immuneACCESS record with in-frame sequences only. Its versions omit some clonotypes, under half of them owing to an unresolved V gene in the studies checked, with the rest unexplained. That table furnishes V, J and clone size, whereas the DNA furnished D and trimming. The sample includes approximately 69,000 clones, with approximately 89% observed a single time. The top ten constitute 4.9% of the sample.

Stable vitiligo was defined as no change in lesions over the previous 6 months. Stable patients also had to lack confetti depigmentation, a clinical sign of active vitiligo. Patients who had been treated within the previous three months were excluded. Ficoll density gradient centrifugation was used to isolate PBMCs from heparinized blood, after which the PBMCs were flash-frozen. Paper-wide results and their limitations: Overlap and correlation analysis showed no significant repertoire overlap between biopsies except for each lesion with itself, even within a single patient. Mechanistic studies in the future are needed to assess how much the detected T cell clones and the human Trm pools versus Tcm pools each contribute. TCR sequences were not found to be conserved across biopsy sites or patients, suggesting that different lesions are infiltrated by different T cell clones, a pattern described as private specificity. No single dominant TCR clone was found, and clonality differed from one vitiligo lesion to another.

Concerning this clone itself: The antigen it binds to is not known. Per-base qualities were not stored, and no clone one base away is much larger.

The TCR sequence derives from a male donor with vitiligo. The chain links TRBV7-2 with TRBJ2-2, with a tentative D gene TRBD2 over 7 matching bases. Specimen: blood. The CDR3 reads CASSLVGGRGTGELFF. Here is the DNA: TGTGCCAGCAGCTTAGTAGGGGGGAGGGGCACCGGGGAGCTGTTTTTT. Extended through the reference TRBV7-2 and TRBJ2-2 proteins, this CDR3 yields the full variable domain: GAGVSQSPSNKVTEKGKDVELRCDPISGHTALYWYRQSLGQGLEFLIYFQGNSAPDKSGLPSDRFSAERTGGSVSTLTIQRTQQEDSAVYLCASSLVGGRGTGELFFGEGSRLTVL.